This TCR beta chain was profiled in a study of cytomegalovirus exposure and HLA in healthy donors. The trim removed 2 bases at V and 2 bases at J, leaving 4 bases unmatched. The germline gives CDR1 MDHEN, CDR2 SYDVKM. This CDR3 comprises 16 residues. PCR primers comprised 60 Vbeta and 13 Jbeta primers. Generated by immunoSEQ multiplex PCR, the TCRdb table keeps only in-frame clones and is missing some. The top ten clones hold around 3% of a sample with roughly 200,000 clones, roughly 80% of them seen once. The chain carries TRBV28 and TRBJ1-5; 9 bases align to TRBD1. The origin of this receptor is a man under 40 in good health and CMV-seronegative. Specimen: PBMCs. DNA for the CDR3: TGTGCCAGCAGTTTAGGGGACAGGGCCGGCAATCAGCCCCAGCATTTT. Translated: CASSLGDRAGNQPQHF. Supplemented by reference TRBV28 and TRBJ1-5, the full variable domain reads DVKVTQSSRYLVKRTGEKVFLECVQDMDHENMFWYRQDPGLGLRLIYFSYDVKMKEKGDIPEGYSVSREKKERFSLILESASTNQTSMYLCASSLGDRAGNQPQHFGDGTRLSIL.